This T cell receptor beta chain derives from a study of blood T cell repertoires in COVID-19. For the study at large: The United States, Italy and Spain supplied acute and convalescent COVID-19 samples.

The CDR3 is made up of 15 amino acids. Germline V lookup: CDR1 SGHRS, CDR2 YFSETQ. Unmatched junction bases numbered 8, after V lost 0 bases and J lost 6 bases. TCRdb's table, derived via immunoSEQ multiplex PCR, lists solely in-frame clones and lacks some. Counted here are about 190,000 clones, around 80% occurring once; the ten biggest clones make up over 10%. Sequencing was done on a sample of peripheral blood. The rearrangement links TRBV5-1 to TRBJ1-1; 7 nucleotides line up with TRBD1. The TCR sequence derives from a woman aged 45 to 65 with acute or convalescent COVID-19. CDR3 in amino acids: CASSLDAGGFAEAFF. As DNA, the CDR3 is TGCGCCAGCAGCTTGGATGCAGGGGGTTTCGCTGAAGCTTTCTTT.